This T cell receptor beta chain is drawn from a study of blood T cell repertoires in COVID-19. Germline V gene data show CDR1 as SGHRS and CDR2 as YFSETQ. This CDR3 contains 13 residues. V trimming: 4 bases; J trimming: 4 bases; junction bases outside the gene matches: 5. Some clones are missing from TCRdb's copy, which holds only in-frame ones; the method was immunoSEQ multiplex PCR. The data hold some 91,000 clones, with 75% to 90% observed a single time. The sequencing input was peripheral blood. The chain combines TRBV5-1 with TRBJ2-7, with 7 nucleotides matching TRBD1. The source of this sequence is a human donor in a cohort sampled during active COVID-19. The CDR3, as DNA: TGCGCCAGCAGCACCTTACAGGGGTACGAGCAGTACTTC. It translates to CASSTLQGYEQYF.